What follows are 10 T cell receptor beta chains derived from one specimen sequenced in a study of identical twins' blood T cells. TCRdb ran MiXCR on the 5' RACE reads and lists one entry per CDR3 protein. The sample has 350,000 to 450,000 distinct CDR3 sequences, over 25% seen once; the top ten hold about 6%. Specimen: PBMCs. These receptors were taken from a woman aged 18 to 49 in good health.

There are a few counts of this clonotype. This rearrangement joins TRBV11-2 to TRBJ2-1; no clear D. CDR1 is SGHAT and CDR2 is FQNNGV in the germline V gene. This CDR3 has 14 residues. Deletions cut 3 bases from V and 0 bases from J, with 6 bases between. CDR3 protein: CASSLAASYNEQFF. In DNA form, the CDR3 reads TGTGCCAGCAGCTTGGCGGCCTCCTACAATGAGCAGTTCTTC.

This clonotype was detected many times. The rearrangement joins TRBV20-1 to TRBJ2-1, with 13 positions matching TRBD2. CDR1 and CDR2 from the germline V gene are DFQATT and SNEGSKA (reference sequence). The length of the CDR3 is 17 residues. V shed 3 bases, J shed 10 bases, and the junction held 15 bases outside the gene matches. This CDR3 reads CSASSPQRLAGGWEQFF. In nucleotides, the CDR3 is TGCAGTGCTAGTTCCCCTCAGAGACTAGCGGGAGGTTGGGAGCAGTTCTTC.

The J gene is TRBJ1-2, the V gene TRBV19; D uncertain. The CDR3 spans 14 residues. V shed 3 bases and J shed 4 bases, with 12 bases lying between them. Per germline, CDR1 LNHDA and CDR2 SQIVND (reference sequence). The CDR3 nucleotides read TGTGCCAGTAGTATTCTCGGGGAAGGCTATGGCTACACCTTC. It translates to CASSILGEGYGYTF. Complete variable domain (other parts from reference TRBV19 and TRBJ1-2): DGGITQSPKYLFRKEGQNVTLSCEQNLNHDAMYWYRQDPGQGLRLIYYSQIVNDFQKGDIAEGYSVSREKKESFPLTVTSAQKNPTAFYLCASSILGEGYGYTFGSGTRLTVV.

The chain uses TRBV3-1 and TRBJ2-7, with a possible D match to TRBD1 (5 bases). This CDR3 has 17 residues. Germline lookup yields CDR1 LGHDT and CDR2 YNNKEL (reference sequence). Trimming removed 1 base at V and 7 bases at J, with 23 bases between. The CDR3 is CASSQVVGKGAPSEQYF. The CDR3 DNA reads as TGTGCCAGCAGCCAAGTGGTTGGAAAAGGGGCCCCTTCGGAGCAGTACTTC.

The genes are TRBV3-1 and TRBJ1-1, with D uncertain. V was clipped by 0 bases and J by 10 bases, with 12 bases between them. Per germline, CDR1 LGHDT and CDR2 YNNKEL (reference sequence). The CDR3 sequence is 13 residues long. CDR3 in DNA: TGTGCCAGCAGCCAAGAAACGAGGGAAGTAGCTTTCTTT. Amino acid sequence: CASSQETREVAFF.

This chain joins TRBV29-1 and TRBJ1-2; the D gene is possibly TRBD1 (5 bases). Germline values: CDR1 SQVTM, CDR2 ANQGSEA. V dropped 4 bases and J dropped 4 bases, with 16 bases sitting between them. This CDR3 has 14 amino acids. Written as DNA, the CDR3 is TGCAGCGTTGTGGGGGACGCGAATTCCTATGGCTACACCTTC. Translation: CSVVGDANSYGYTF.

In regard to this clonotype: A much more abundant neighbour one base away suggests this may be a read error. The rearrangement links TRBV5-8 to TRBJ1-1; the D is unclear. The CDR3 runs 14 residues. V lost 4 bases and J 0 bases, leaving 10 bases between the germline ends. Germline V lookup: CDR1 SGHTS, CDR2 YDEGEE. The CDR3 DNA is TGTGCCAGCAGCCCCAGCAGTCTGAACACTGAAGCTTTCTTT. It translates to CASSPSSLNTEAFF.

For this clonotype: One end of the junction varies from germline; a read error may be responsible. The chain recombines TRBV28 with TRBJ2-1; TRBD2 matches 7 bases. This CDR3 has 16 amino acids. Per the germline V gene, CDR1 is MDHEN and CDR2 is SYDVKM. CDR3 DNA: TGTGCCGGCAGTTTTATCATCGGGGGGAATAGTAATGAGCAGTTCTTC. This gives the protein CAGSFIIGGNSNEQFF.

This clonotype was observed a handful of times. This sequence joins TRBV5-1 and TRBJ2-3; 11 bases match TRBD2. CDR3 length: 16 amino acids. J gave up 4 bases and V 1 base, and 5 bases lay outside the gene matches. Germline CDR1 reads SGHRS; CDR2 reads YFSETQ. The CDR3 region has the DNA TGCGCCAGCAGCTTGACTCTAGCGGGAGGCGCAGATACGCAGTATTTT. Translation: CASSLTLAGGADTQYF.

V is TRBV20-1 and J is TRBJ1-3; D call uncertain. Per germline, CDR1 DFQATT and CDR2 SNEGSKA (reference sequence). The V gene lost 6 bases and the J gene lost 9 bases, with 18 bases spanning the gap. This CDR3 spans 13 amino acids. The CDR3 nucleotides read TGCAGTGCCATTCCGGCCCGTCGAAGCACCATATATTTT. This gives the protein CSAIPARRSTIYF.